These 22 T cell receptor beta chains share one sample of origin, sequenced in a study of shared clonotypes between healthy human individuals. The naive CD8 population came from CD45RO-negative cells selected for CCR7, without terminally differentiated effector memory CD45RA+ cells. The data were produced by immunoSEQ multiplex PCR, yet TCRdb's version contains in-frame clones alone and is incomplete. Here the sample spans about 2 million clones, approximately 94% being singletons. The sample was naive CD8+ T cells sorted from blood. These receptors came from a man younger than 30 in good health.

This sequence joins TRBV10-1 and TRBJ2-2, with 10 nucleotides matching TRBD2. Germline V gives CDR1 WNHNN, CDR2 SYGVQD (reference sequence). With V trimmed by 2 bases and J by 4 bases, 1 base remained unmatched. This CDR3 comprises 15 residues. The CDR3 sequence is CASSELAGATGELFF. The CDR3 bases are TGCGCCAGCAGTGAGCTAGCGGGGGCCACCGGGGAGCTGTTTTTT.

The J gene is TRBJ1-1, the V gene TRBV6-6; 8 positions agree with TRBD1. This CDR3 comprises 11 residues. Germline values: CDR1 MNHNY, CDR2 SVGAGI (reference sequence). Trimming cost V 5 bases and J 11 bases; bases outside gene matches: 4. Written as DNA, the CDR3 is TGTGCCAGCAGTATTACAGGGGGGGCTTTCTTT. Protein: CASSITGGAFF.

The V call is TRBV6-1, the J call TRBJ1-5; no definite D call. The CDR3 length is 12 residues. Germline CDR1 and CDR2: MNHNS and SASEGT. With 4 bases removed from V and 3 bases from J, the gap between germline ends came to 4 bases. CDR3: CASSAYNQPQHF. As DNA, the CDR3 is TGTGCCAGCAGTGCTTACAATCAGCCCCAGCATTTT.

The chain recombines TRBV4-3 with TRBJ2-7; 7 bases line up with TRBD1. Germline loops: CDR1 LGHNA, CDR2 YSLEER. The V segment lost 0 bases and the J segment 2 bases; nucleotides outside the gene matches: 7. The CDR3 has 16 residues. The chain's CDR3 is CASSQDRTGFPYEQYF. In nucleotides, the CDR3 is TGCGCCAGCAGCCAAGACCGGACAGGTTTCCCCTACGAGCAGTACTTC.

The genes are TRBV6-6 and TRBJ2-7, with 11 bases matching TRBD2. The junction had 6 bases not matched to a gene; V was cut back by 2 bases and J by 3 bases. The germline gives CDR1 MNHNY, CDR2 SVGAGI (reference sequence). This CDR3 has 16 amino acids. The CDR3, as DNA: TGTGCCAGCAGTTACCCCCCGGGACTAGCGGACTACGAGCAGTACTTC. As protein: CASSYPPGLADYEQYF.

The V call is TRBV7-9, the J call TRBJ2-1, with 10 bases identical to TRBD1. The CDR3 totals 15 residues. V lost 1 base and J lost 5; bases outside the gene matches: 2. Germline V gives CDR1 SEHNR, CDR2 FQNEAQ (reference sequence). CDR3 sequence (DNA): TGTGCCAGCAGCTTAGTGGGGACAGGGGACAATGAGCAGTTCTTC. It codes for CASSLVGTGDNEQFF.

The chain joins TRBV28 to TRBJ1-3; D might be TRBD1 (6 bases). Trimming took off 2 bases at V and 0 bases at J, with 14 bases between the two ends. The CDR3 length is 17 residues. The V gene's germline CDR1 is MDHEN and CDR2 SYDVKM. CDR3 in amino acids: CASSLPGGGLSGNTIYF. The CDR3 nucleotides are TGTGCCAGCAGTTTACCGGGGGGCGGCCTCTCTGGAAACACCATATATTTT.

This sequence joins TRBV5-1 and TRBJ1-6; D is unclear. The CDR3 has 14 amino acids. Germline loops: CDR1 SGHRS, CDR2 YFSETQ. The V and J ends lost 0 bases and 8 bases respectively, with 9 bases between them. The CDR3 DNA reads TGCGCCAGCAGCTTGGAGGTCGGCTATTCACCCCTCCACTTT. This gives the protein CASSLEVGYSPLHF.

The chain carries TRBV13 and TRBJ2-5; 11 nucleotides agree with TRBD1. V dropped 1 base and J dropped 5; count of bases not matched to a gene: 9. This CDR3 has 17 amino acids. In germline, CDR1 is PRHDT, CDR2 FYEKMQ (reference sequence). CDR3 bases: TGTGCCAGCAGCTTAGACAGGACAGGGGGCGCCCGGGAGACCCAGTACTTC. Amino acids: CASSLDRTGGARETQYF.

The chain carries TRBV4-3 and TRBJ2-3, with D tentatively TRBD2 (6 bases). V was pared by 0 bases and J by 5 bases, with 18 bases between. The CDR3 extends over 17 amino acids. CDR1 is LGHNA and CDR2 is YSLEER in the germline V gene. CDR3 in DNA: TGCGCCAGCAGCCAAGATGTCACCGGGAGCCTGGGAGATACGCAGTATTTT. Amino acids: CASSQDVTGSLGDTQYF.

This chain connects TRBV15 to TRBJ2-1; D call uncertain. V was pared by 1 base and J by 8 bases, with 6 bases between. This CDR3 has 12 amino acids. CDR1 LNHNV and CDR2 YYDKDF come from the germline V gene (reference sequence). The CDR3: CATSRGWDEQFF. The CDR3 nucleotides are TGTGCCACCAGCAGAGGGTGGGATGAGCAGTTCTTC.

On this clone itself: The same CDR3 also results from other DNA sequences found in this sample. The chain uses TRBV11-2 and TRBJ2-7; perhaps D is TRBD1 or TRBD2 (5 bases each). Germline CDR1 and CDR2: SGHAT and FQNNGV. The CDR3 contains 14 residues. Trimming took off 3 bases at V and 0 bases at J, with 9 bases between the two ends. This CDR3 is CASSFTGPSYEQYF. CDR3 nucleotides: TGTGCCAGCAGCTTCACGGGGCCCTCCTACGAGCAGTACTTC. Full variable domain (rest looked up from reference TRBV11-2 and TRBJ2-7): EAGVAQSPRYKIIEKRQSVAFWCNPISGHATLYWYQQILGQGPKLLIQFQNNGVVDDSQLPKDRFSAERLKGVDSTLKIQPAKLEDSAVYLCASSFTGPSYEQYFGPGTRLTVT.

The rearrangement joins TRBV5-6 to TRBJ2-2, with TRBD1 identical over 8 bases. CDR3 size: 15 residues. Germline V gene data show CDR1 as SGHDT and CDR2 as YYEEEE. Germline trimming cut 3 bases from V and 9 bases from J; bases unmatched to any gene: 10. The chain's CDR3 is CASSSGQGPARELFF. CDR3 DNA: TGTGCCAGCAGCTCCGGACAGGGACCCGCCCGGGAGCTGTTTTTT.

This sequence joins TRBV4-1 and TRBJ1-1; possible D gene TRBD1, 6 bases. CDR3 length: 15 residues. CDR1 is MGHRA and CDR2 is YSYEKL in the germline V gene. Trimming pared 0 bases from V and 4 bases from J, leaving 12 bases between. CDR3 nucleotides: TGCGCCAGCAGCCAAGATCGCCGGGGGCCCACTGAAGCTTTCTTT. As protein: CASSQDRRGPTEAFF.

This sequence joins TRBV10-3 and TRBJ2-7; D possibly matches TRBD1 or TRBD2 (5 bases each). The germline CDR1 and CDR2 sequences are ENHRY and SYGVKD. The CDR3 contains 18 residues. V dropped 7 bases and J dropped 3 bases, with 28 bases sitting between them. The CDR3 loop reads CAIMGPSGTSPQSYEQYF. CDR3 coding DNA: TGTGCCATCATGGGGCCGTCGGGGACGTCTCCCCAGAGCTACGAGCAGTACTTC.

The J gene is TRBJ2-5, the V gene TRBV28; 7 bases match TRBD1. Germline CDR1 is MDHEN and CDR2 is SYDVKM. The trim removed 3 bases at V and 5 bases at J, leaving 15 bases unmatched. The length of the CDR3 is 17 residues. CDR3 amino acids: CASSFMVEGGYGETQYF. The CDR3, as DNA: TGTGCCAGCAGTTTTATGGTTGAAGGGGGCTATGGGGAGACCCAGTACTTC.

The chain links TRBV7-6 to TRBJ2-7; 7 nucleotides agree with TRBD1. V was pared by 5 bases and J by 6 bases, with 7 bases of the junction left unmatched. The CDR3 loop spans 13 amino acids. Germline CDR1 is SGHVS and CDR2 is FNYEAQ. CDR3 DNA: TGTGCCAGCAGCCAATCGACAGGGACCGAGCAGTACTTC. Residues: CASSQSTGTEQYF.

The chain couples TRBV5-6 to TRBJ2-7; the D gene is possibly TRBD1 (6 bases). V dropped 2 bases and J dropped 6 bases, with 18 bases sitting between them. Germline CDR1 is SGHDT and CDR2 is YYEEEE. The CDR3 has 15 amino acids. The CDR3 here is CASSFQGSGVREQYF. In DNA form, the CDR3 reads TGTGCCAGCAGCTTTCAGGGGTCAGGGGTTCGCGAGCAGTACTTC. The full variable domain, its missing parts supplied by reference TRBV5-6 and TRBJ2-7, is DAGVTQSPTHLIKTRGQQVTLRCSPKSGHDTVSWYQQALGQGPQFIFQYYEEEERQRGNFPDRFSGHQFPNYSSELNVNALLLGDSALYLCASSFQGSGVREQYFGPGTRLTVT.

The rearrangement uses TRBV9 and TRBJ2-1; TRBD2 aligns across 12 bases. The junction had 5 bases not matched to a gene; V was cut back by 0 bases and J by 4 bases. Germline values: CDR1 SGDLS, CDR2 YYNGEE. The CDR3 is made up of 17 amino acids. Written as DNA, the CDR3 is TGTGCCAGCAGCGTAGGGGGCGGGACTAGCGGGTACAATGAGCAGTTCTTC. This gives the protein CASSVGGGTSGYNEQFF. The entire variable domain, with the rest obtained from reference TRBV9 and TRBJ2-1, is as follows: DSGVTQTPKHLITATGQRVTLRCSPRSGDLSVYWYQQSLDQGLQFLIQYYNGEERAKGNILERFSAQQFPDLHSELNLSSLELGDSALYFCASSVGGGTSGYNEQFFGPGTRLTVL.

CDR3 region: CAWSWDGSGYTF. CDR3 nucleotides: TGTGCCTGGAGTTGGGACGGCTCTGGCTACACCTTC. The chain couples TRBV30 to TRBJ1-2; possibly TRBD1 for D (5 bases). This CDR3 has 12 residues. Deletions cut 2 bases from V and 7 bases from J, with 11 bases between. CDR1 is GTSNPN and CDR2 is SVGIG in the germline V gene (reference sequence).

This chain links TRBV7-2 with TRBJ2-5, with D unclear. V gave up 5 bases and J gave up 1 base, with 14 bases separating them. CDR3 length: 15 amino acids. Germline V gene lookup returns CDR1 SGHTA and CDR2 FQGNSA. CDR3 region: CASSPLIRLQETQYF. CDR3 DNA: TGTGCCAGCAGCCCTCTGATCCGGCTCCAAGAGACCCAGTACTTC.

This clone was seen more than once but under ten times. Additional DNA sequences in this sample encode the identical CDR3. V gene TRBV19 combines with J gene TRBJ2-7; 11 bases are a match to TRBD1. Losses at the gene ends were 6 bases for V and 4 bases for J; bases not matched to a gene: 5. Germline V CDR1 and CDR2: LNHDA, SQIVND (reference sequence). CDR3 length: 14 residues. This chain's CDR3 is CASSVGQGAYEQYF. In nucleotides, the CDR3 is TGTGCCAGTAGCGTCGGACAGGGGGCTTACGAGCAGTACTTC.